The TCR beta chain described here comes from a study of blood T cell repertoires in COVID-19. Repertoires were generated with immunoSEQ multiplex PCR, while TCRdb's copy carries only in-frame clones and drops some. The sample consists of some 270,000 clones, roughly 81% of them appearing once. V was trimmed by 6 bases and J by 0 bases, leaving 9 bases between them. The CDR3 totals 14 residues. Germline-derived CDR1 and CDR2 are KGHSH and LQKENI. This TCR came from a woman aged 45-65 years who had been exposed to COVID-19. The chain links TRBV18 to TRBJ1-3; no clear D gene. Sequencing was carried out using PBMCs or T cells enriched from blood (not recorded which). The DNA of the CDR3 is TGTGCCAGCTCCCTCGAGAGCTCTGGAAACACCATATATTTT. Protein product: CASSLESSGNTIYF.